The present T cell receptor beta chain was sequenced within a study of T-cell memory formation after mild COVID-19. This clonotype showed up just a few times. Its antigen is as yet unknown. The CDR3 loop spans 18 amino acids. V lost 1 base, J lost 4 bases, and 8 bases stayed unmatched. Germline lookup yields CDR1 SGHTA and CDR2 FQGNSA. Study results and caveats: Memory from before infection featured some responding clones, which suggests cross-reactive memory joined. Clones that contracted clustered mainly in CM and EM if CD4+ and in EMRA if CD8+. Contracting clones from day 15 to 85 showed balanced CD4/CD8; later expanders favored CD4+.

TCR alpha and TCR beta cDNA libraries with sample barcodes and UMIs came from 5'RACE using constant-segment primers. TCRdb re-analysed the 5' RACE reads in MiXCR, keeping a single row per CDR3 protein. The profile covers tens of thousands of distinct CDR3 sequences, with roughly a sixth appearing a single time and around 29% taken by the ten largest. The sequence was collected from an adult woman who had mild COVID-19 (a few samples of this study predate the infection). Cell type and time point are not known. The sequenced sample consisted of PBMCs or a T cell subset sorted from them (not recorded which). The chain joins TRBV7-2 to TRBJ2-1; TRBD2 aligns across 12 bases. The CDR3, as DNA: TGTGCCAGCAGCTTAGTGAGACTAGCGGGGGTACCTTACAATGAGCAGTTCTTC. Translating it yields CASSLVRLAGVPYNEQFF.